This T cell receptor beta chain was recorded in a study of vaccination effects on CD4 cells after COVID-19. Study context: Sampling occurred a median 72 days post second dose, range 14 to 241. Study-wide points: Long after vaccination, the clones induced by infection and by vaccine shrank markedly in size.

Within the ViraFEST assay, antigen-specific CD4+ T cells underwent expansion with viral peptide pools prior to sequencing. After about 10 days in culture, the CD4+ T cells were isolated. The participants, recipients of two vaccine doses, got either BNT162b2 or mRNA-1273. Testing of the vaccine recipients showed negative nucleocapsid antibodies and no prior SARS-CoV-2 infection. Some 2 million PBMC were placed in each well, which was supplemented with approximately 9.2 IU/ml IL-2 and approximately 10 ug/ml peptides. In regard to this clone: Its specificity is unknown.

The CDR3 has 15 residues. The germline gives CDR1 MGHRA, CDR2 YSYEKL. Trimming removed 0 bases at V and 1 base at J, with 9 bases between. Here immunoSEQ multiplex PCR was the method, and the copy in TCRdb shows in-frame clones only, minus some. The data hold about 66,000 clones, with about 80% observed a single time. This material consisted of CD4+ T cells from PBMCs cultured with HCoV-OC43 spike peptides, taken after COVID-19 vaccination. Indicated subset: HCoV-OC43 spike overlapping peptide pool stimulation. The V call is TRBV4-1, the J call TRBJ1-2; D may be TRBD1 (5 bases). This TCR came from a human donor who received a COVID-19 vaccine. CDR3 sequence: CASSQEWDGNYGYTF. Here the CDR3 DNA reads TGCGCCAGCAGCCAAGAGTGGGACGGTAACTATGGCTACACCTTC.